The clone carrying this T cell receptor beta chain was counted a few times. Its target is not known. TCRdb re-called the RT-PCR reads with MiXCR, one entry per CDR3 protein. The sample lists around 790,000 distinct CDR3 sequences; approximately 22% were seen once. After removal of 3 bases from V and 3 bases from J, the junction contained 11 bases not matched to a gene. The CDR3 length is 18 residues. CDR1 and CDR2 (germline): WNHNN, SYGVQD (reference sequence). The entry originates in a study of response to subunit inactivated influenza vaccine. Findings of the study overall: After each seasonal influenza vaccination, few new T cells are recruited, the authors suggested.

The sequence came from a man aged 45-60 years who received an inactivated influenza vaccine. The gene calls are TRBV10-1 and TRBJ2-3; 11 bases are shared with TRBD2. Sequenced here: PBMCs from blood, sampled roughly 5 days after vaccination. DNA of the CDR3: TGCGCCAGCAGTGATATTGAGGGACTAGCGGCCACGACAGATACGCAGTATTTT. Encoded protein: CASSDIEGLAATTDTQYF.